These 13 T cell receptor beta chains came from one sample sequenced in a study of technical replicates of blood from several donors (dated by TCRdb to the late 2010s). The library was produced with the immunoSEQ multiplex PCR assay. TCRdb obtained this table from immuneACCESS and retained in-frame rearrangements with V and J assigned. These tables miss some clones; where compared with another copy, unresolved V genes account for less than half of the shortfall, and the remainder is unexplained. This sample lists about 49,000 clones; about 90% were detected once. About 4.3% of the sample belongs to the ten largest clones. The material sequenced was PBMCs. The receptors come from a human donor in good health. Some clones in this sample may be carry-over from other donors' samples.

This rearrangement joins TRBV5-1 to TRBJ2-7, with TRBD1 matching 8 bases. V lost 3 bases, J lost 6 bases, and 11 bases stayed unmatched. The germline gives CDR1 SGHRS, CDR2 YFSETQ. This CDR3 has 15 residues. This CDR3 is CASSSTRTGNSEQYF. The DNA for the CDR3 is TGCGCCAGCAGCTCCACCCGGACAGGGAATAGCGAGCAGTACTTC.

V is TRBV2 and J is TRBJ1-6; TRBD1 matches at 8 bases. This CDR3 region has 14 residues. Germline V gene data show CDR1 as SNHLY and CDR2 as FYNNEI. The J segment lost 5 bases and the V segment lost 5 bases, leaving 2 bases of the junction unmatched. CDR3 in DNA: TGTGCCAGCAGTTCGGGACAGGATAATTCACCCCTCCACTTT. Translated, it gives CASSSGQDNSPLHF. Full variable domain (rest looked up from reference TRBV2 and TRBJ1-6): EPEVTQTPSHQVTQMGQEVILRCVPISNHLYFYWYRQILGQKVEFLVSFYNNEISEKSEIFDDQFSVERPDGSNFTLKIRSTKLEDSAMYFCASSSGQDNSPLHFGNGTRLTVT.

The sample holds one count of this clone. This rearrangement joins TRBV13 to TRBJ1-2, with D perhaps TRBD1 (5 bases). Germline V gene sequence: CDR1 PRHDT, CDR2 FYEKMQ (reference sequence). This CDR3 spans 16 amino acids. Deletions cut 2 bases from V and 7 bases from J, with 20 bases between. The CDR3 loop reads CASSLLEGKALSGYTF. CDR3 DNA sequence: TGTGCCAGCAGCTTATTGGAGGGGAAGGCACTTAGTGGCTACACCTTC. The full variable domain, with the rest looked up from reference TRBV13 and TRBJ1-2, is AAGVIQSPRHLIKEKRETATLKCYPIPRHDTVYWYQQGPGQDPQFLISFYEKMQSDKGSIPDRFSAQQFSDYHSELNMSSLELGDSALYFCASSLLEGKALSGYTFGSGTRLTVV.

The chain joins TRBV7-9 to TRBJ2-1, with 10 bases that match TRBD1. The J segment lost 7 bases and the V segment lost 4 bases, leaving 7 bases of the junction unmatched. Per the germline V gene, CDR1 is SEHNR and CDR2 is FQNEAQ (reference sequence). This CDR3 spans 15 amino acids. CDR3 in amino acids: CASSWWDRGGNEQFF. CDR3 bases: TGTGCCAGCAGCTGGTGGGACAGGGGTGGGAATGAGCAGTTCTTC.

The rearrangement uses TRBV6-5 and TRBJ2-5; 7 bases map to TRBD2. The CDR3 runs 14 residues. V was clipped by 8 bases and J by 3 bases; unmatched bases: 9. CDR1 and CDR2 from the germline V gene are MNHEY and SVGAGI. CDR3 in amino acids: CASPRHSGEETQYF. The DNA of the CDR3 is TGTGCCAGCCCCCGACACAGCGGGGAAGAGACCCAGTACTTC.

J is TRBJ2-7 and V is TRBV29-1; maybe TRBD2 (6 bases). Trimming pared 1 base from V and 9 bases from J, leaving 13 bases between. The CDR3 is made up of 12 amino acids. Germline assignment: CDR1 SQVTM and CDR2 ANQGSEA. The DNA for the CDR3 is TGCAGCGTTGAAGCTGGGGGGTCCAGGCAGTACTTC. The encoded protein is CSVEAGGSRQYF.

The chain combines TRBV4-2 with TRBJ1-1, with 8 bases matching TRBD1. With V trimmed by 0 bases and J by 0 bases, 9 bases remained unmatched. Germline V gene sequence: CDR1 LGHNA, CDR2 YNFKEQ. The CDR3 has 18 amino acids. The CDR3: CASSQDNQGASMNTEAFF. In DNA, the CDR3 is TGTGCCAGCAGCCAAGATAATCAGGGGGCATCTATGAACACTGAAGCTTTCTTT.

V is TRBV6-6 and J is TRBJ1-1; D is unclear. This CDR3 is built from 10 residues. Germline values: CDR1 MNHNY, CDR2 SVGAGI (reference sequence). Trimming stripped 7 bases from V and 5 bases from J, with 5 bases between. This CDR3 is CASIATEAFF. CDR3 DNA sequence: TGTGCCAGCATTGCGACTGAAGCTTTCTTT.

The rearrangement joins TRBV18 to TRBJ1-1; D may be TRBD1 (5 bases). Germline CDR1 KGHSH, CDR2 LQKENI. The CDR3 sequence is 17 residues long. The V end was cut by 6 bases, the J end by 1 base, with 21 bases between. CDR3 loop: CASSVPFRGVRNTEAFF. CDR3 nucleotides: TGTGCCAGCTCTGTCCCTTTTCGGGGGGTAAGGAACACTGAAGCTTTCTTT.

The chain couples TRBV5-1 to TRBJ2-7, with no clear D. The ends were cut back, 4 bases at V and 6 bases at J, with 14 bases in the middle. The CDR3 sequence is 13 residues long. Germline V gene data show CDR1 as SGHRS and CDR2 as YFSETQ. CDR3 loop: CASSPIAASEQYF. The DNA of the CDR3 is TGCGCCAGCAGCCCTATCGCCGCTTCCGAGCAGTACTTC.

The rearrangement uses TRBV4-3 and TRBJ1-1; the match to TRBD1 covers 8 bases. V lost 0 bases and J lost 4; bases outside the gene matches: 7. The CDR3 runs to 16 residues. Per the germline V gene, CDR1 is LGHNA and CDR2 is YSLEER. The CDR3, as DNA: TGCGCCAGCAGCCAAGACCCCGGAACAGGGGGCACTGAAGCTTTCTTT. Translated, it gives CASSQDPGTGGTEAFF.

The rearrangement links TRBV5-1 to TRBJ1-1; perhaps TRBD1 as D (6 bases). CDR1 and CDR2 from the germline V gene are SGHRS and YFSETQ. The CDR3 contains 16 residues. The germline V and J ends were trimmed by 1 base and 4 bases, with 17 bases remaining between them. CDR3 bases: TGCGCCAGCAGCTTGACAACAGGGTCGGATAGCACTGAAGCTTTCTTT. Translating it yields CASSLTTGSDSTEAFF.

CDR3 DNA sequence: TGTGCCTGGAGTGTACAGGCGGTGGCTGAAGCTTTCTTT. Its protein is CAWSVQAVAEAFF. The chain recombines TRBV30 with TRBJ1-1; perhaps TRBD1 as D (5 bases). Germline-derived CDR1 and CDR2 are GTSNPN and SVGIG (reference sequence). The V and J ends lost 0 bases and 6 bases respectively, with 11 bases between them. The CDR3 is made up of 13 amino acids.